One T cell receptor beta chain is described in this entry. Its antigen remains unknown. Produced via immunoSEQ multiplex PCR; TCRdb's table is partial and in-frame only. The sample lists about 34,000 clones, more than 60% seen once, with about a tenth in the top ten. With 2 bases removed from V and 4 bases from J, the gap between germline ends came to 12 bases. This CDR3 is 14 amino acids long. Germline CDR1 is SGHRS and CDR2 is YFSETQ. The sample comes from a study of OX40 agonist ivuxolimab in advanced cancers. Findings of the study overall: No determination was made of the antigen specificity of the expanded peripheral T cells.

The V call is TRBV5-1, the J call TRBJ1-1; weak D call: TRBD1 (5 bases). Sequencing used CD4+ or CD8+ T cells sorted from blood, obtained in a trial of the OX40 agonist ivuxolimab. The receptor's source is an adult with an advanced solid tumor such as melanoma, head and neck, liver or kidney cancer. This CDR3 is CASSFLGAGTEAFF. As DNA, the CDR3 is TGCGCCAGCAGCTTTTTAGGGGCGGGCACTGAAGCTTTCTTT. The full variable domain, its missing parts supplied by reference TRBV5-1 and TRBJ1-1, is KAGVTQTPRYLIKTRGQQVTLSCSPISGHRSVSWYQQTPGQGLQFLFEYFSETQRNKGNFPGRFSGRQFSNSRSEMNVSTLELGDSALYLCASSFLGAGTEAFFGQGTRLTVV.